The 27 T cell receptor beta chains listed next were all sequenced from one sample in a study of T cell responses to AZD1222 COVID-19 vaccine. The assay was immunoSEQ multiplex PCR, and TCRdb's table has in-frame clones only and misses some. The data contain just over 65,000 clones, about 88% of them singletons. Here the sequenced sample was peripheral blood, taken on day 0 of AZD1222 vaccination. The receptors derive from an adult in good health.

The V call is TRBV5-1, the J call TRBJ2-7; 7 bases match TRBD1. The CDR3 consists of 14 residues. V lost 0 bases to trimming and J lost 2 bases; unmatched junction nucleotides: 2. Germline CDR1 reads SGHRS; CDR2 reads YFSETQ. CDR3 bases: TGCGCCAGCAGCTTGGTTCAGGGGGCCTACGAGCAGTACTTC. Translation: CASSLVQGAYEQYF. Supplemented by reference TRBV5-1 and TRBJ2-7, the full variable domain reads KAGVTQTPRYLIKTRGQQVTLSCSPISGHRSVSWYQQTPGQGLQFLFEYFSETQRNKGNFPGRFSGRQFSNSRSEMNVSTLELGDSALYLCASSLVQGAYEQYFGPGTRLTVT.

The CDR3 is CASSKRTAPLSSGANVLTF. CDR3 nucleotides: TGTGCCAGCAGCAAAAGGACAGCCCCCCTGAGCTCTGGGGCCAACGTCCTGACTTTC. V usage is TRBV11-2 and J usage is TRBJ2-6, with TRBD1 as a possible D gene (6 bases). The germline gives CDR1 SGHAT, CDR2 FQNNGV. The CDR3 extends over 19 amino acids. Trimming took off 5 bases at V and 0 bases at J, with 20 bases between the two ends.

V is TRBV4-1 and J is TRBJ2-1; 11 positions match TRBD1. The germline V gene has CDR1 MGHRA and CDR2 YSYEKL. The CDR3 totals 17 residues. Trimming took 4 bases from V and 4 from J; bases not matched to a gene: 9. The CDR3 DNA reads TGCGCCAGCAGCCCGCCTCGGACAGGGGGCGAGTACAATGAGCAGTTCTTC. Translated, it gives CASSPPRTGGEYNEQFF.

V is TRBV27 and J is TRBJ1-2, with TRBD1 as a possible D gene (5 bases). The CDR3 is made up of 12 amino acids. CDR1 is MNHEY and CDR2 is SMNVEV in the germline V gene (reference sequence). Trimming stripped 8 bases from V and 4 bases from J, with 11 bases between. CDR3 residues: CASGRGGYGYTF. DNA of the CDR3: TGTGCCAGCGGGCGCGGGGGCTATGGCTACACCTTC.

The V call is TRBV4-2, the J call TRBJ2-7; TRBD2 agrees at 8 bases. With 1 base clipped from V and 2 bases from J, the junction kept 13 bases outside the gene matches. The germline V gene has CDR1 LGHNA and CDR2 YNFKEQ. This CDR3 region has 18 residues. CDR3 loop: CASSQASSQAGVAYEQYF. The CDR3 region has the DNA TGTGCCAGCAGCCAAGCCTCCTCCCAAGCGGGAGTTGCCTACGAGCAGTACTTC.

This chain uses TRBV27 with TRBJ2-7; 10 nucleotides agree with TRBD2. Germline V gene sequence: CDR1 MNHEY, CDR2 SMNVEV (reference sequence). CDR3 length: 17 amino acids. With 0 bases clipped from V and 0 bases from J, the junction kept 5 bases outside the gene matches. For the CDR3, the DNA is TGTGCCAGCAGTTTATCGTTCGGACTAGCGGCCTCCTACGAGCAGTACTTC. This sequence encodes CASSLSFGLAASYEQYF.

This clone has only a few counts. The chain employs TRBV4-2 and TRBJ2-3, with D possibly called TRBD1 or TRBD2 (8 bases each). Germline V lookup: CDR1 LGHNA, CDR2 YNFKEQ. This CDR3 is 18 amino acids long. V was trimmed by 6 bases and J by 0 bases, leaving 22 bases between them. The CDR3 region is CASRGDRPGLVSTDTQYF. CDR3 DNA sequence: TGTGCCAGCAGGGGGGACAGGCCGGGACTAGTTAGCACAGATACGCAGTATTTT.

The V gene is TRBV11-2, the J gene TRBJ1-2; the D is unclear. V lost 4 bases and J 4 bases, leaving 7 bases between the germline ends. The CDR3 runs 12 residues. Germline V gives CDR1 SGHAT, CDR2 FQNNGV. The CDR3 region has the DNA TGTGCCAGCAGCTCGAGAGGCTATGGCTACACCTTC. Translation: CASSSRGYGYTF.

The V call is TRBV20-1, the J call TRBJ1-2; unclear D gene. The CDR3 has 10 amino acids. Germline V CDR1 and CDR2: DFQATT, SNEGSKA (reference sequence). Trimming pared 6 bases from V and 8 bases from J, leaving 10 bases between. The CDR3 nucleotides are TGCAGTGCCTACCAAGCGGGCTACACCTTC. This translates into CSAYQAGYTF.

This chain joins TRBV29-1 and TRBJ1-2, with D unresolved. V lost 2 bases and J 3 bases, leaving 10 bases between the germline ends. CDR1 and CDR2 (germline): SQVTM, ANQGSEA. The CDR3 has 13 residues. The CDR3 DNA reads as TGCAGCGTTGAAAGTCCGGGGTACTATGGCTACACCTTC. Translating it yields CSVESPGYYGYTF.

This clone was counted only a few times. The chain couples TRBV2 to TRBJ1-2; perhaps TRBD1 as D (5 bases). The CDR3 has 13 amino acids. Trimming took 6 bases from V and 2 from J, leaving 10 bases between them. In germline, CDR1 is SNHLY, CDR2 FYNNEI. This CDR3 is CASRSGTNYGYTF. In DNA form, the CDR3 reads TGTGCCAGCAGGTCCGGGACCAACTATGGCTACACCTTC.

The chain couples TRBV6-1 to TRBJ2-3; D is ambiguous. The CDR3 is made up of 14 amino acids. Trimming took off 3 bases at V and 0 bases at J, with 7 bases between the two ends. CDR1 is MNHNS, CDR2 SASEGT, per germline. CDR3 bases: TGTGCCAGCAGTGACCGTTGGAGCACAGATACGCAGTATTTT. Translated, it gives CASSDRWSTDTQYF.

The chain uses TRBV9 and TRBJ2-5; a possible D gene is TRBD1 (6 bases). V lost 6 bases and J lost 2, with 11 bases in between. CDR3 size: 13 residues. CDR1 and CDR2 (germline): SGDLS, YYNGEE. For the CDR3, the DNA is TGTGCCAGCAACAGGGTGGGGCAAGAGACCCAGTACTTC. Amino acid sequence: CASNRVGQETQYF.

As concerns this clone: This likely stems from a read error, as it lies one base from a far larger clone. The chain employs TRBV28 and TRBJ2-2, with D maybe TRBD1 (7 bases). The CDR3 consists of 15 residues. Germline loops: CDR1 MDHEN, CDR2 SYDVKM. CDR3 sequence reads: CASILSQGGAGELFF. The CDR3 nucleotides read TGTGCCAGCATTTTATCGCAGGGGGGAGCCGGGGAGCTGTTTTTT.

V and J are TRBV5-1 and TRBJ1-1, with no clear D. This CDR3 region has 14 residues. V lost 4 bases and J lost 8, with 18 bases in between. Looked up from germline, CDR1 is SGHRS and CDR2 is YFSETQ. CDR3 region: CASSRGEGTVEAFF. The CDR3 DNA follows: TGCGCCAGCAGCCGAGGCGAGGGTACAGTCGAAGCTTTCTTT.

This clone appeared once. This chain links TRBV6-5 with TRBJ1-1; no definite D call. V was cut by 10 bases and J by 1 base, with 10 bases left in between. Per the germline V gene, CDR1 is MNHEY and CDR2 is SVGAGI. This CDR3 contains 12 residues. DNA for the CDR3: TGTGCCACGATTTGGGGGAACACTGAAGCTTTCTTT. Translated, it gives CATIWGNTEAFF.

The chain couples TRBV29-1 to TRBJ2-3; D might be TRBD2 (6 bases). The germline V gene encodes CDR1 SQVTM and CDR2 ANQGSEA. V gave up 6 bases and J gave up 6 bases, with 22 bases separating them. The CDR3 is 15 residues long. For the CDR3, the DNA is TGCAGCGTGTGTTGGGGGGAGTGGGGAGTGGATACGCAGTATTTT. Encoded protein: CSVCWGEWGVDTQYF.

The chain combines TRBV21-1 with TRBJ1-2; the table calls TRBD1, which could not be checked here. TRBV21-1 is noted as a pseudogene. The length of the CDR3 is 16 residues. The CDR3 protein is CASSKAQGGSYYGYTF. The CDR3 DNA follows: TGTGCCAGCAGCAAAGCGCAAGGGGGAAGTTACTATGGCTACACCTTC.

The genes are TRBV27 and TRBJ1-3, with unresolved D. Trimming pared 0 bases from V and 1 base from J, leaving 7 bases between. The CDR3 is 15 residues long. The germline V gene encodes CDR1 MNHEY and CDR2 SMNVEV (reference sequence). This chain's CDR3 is CASSLSPASGNTIYF. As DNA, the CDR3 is TGTGCCAGCAGTTTATCACCGGCTTCTGGAAACACCATATATTTT.

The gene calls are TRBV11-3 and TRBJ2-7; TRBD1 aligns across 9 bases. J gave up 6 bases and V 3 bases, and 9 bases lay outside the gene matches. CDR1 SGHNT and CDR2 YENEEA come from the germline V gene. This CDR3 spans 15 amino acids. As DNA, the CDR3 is TGTGCCAGCAGCTTCCGATCGGGACAGGGTAGCGAGCAGTACTTC. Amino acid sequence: CASSFRSGQGSEQYF.

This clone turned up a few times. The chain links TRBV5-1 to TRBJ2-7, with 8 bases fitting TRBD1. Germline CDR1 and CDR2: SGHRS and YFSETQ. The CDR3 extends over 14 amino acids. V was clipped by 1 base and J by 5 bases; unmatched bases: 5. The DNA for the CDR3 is TGCGCCAGCAGCTTGTTCGGACAGGGAAACGAGCAGTACTTC. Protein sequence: CASSLFGQGNEQYF.

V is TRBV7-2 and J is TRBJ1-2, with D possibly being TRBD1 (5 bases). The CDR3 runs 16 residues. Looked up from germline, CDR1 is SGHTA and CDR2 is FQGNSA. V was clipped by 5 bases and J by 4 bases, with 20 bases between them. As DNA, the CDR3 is TGTGCCAGCAGCCCCAACCCACCGGGGGACGCCTATGGCTACACCTTC. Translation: CASSPNPPGDAYGYTF.

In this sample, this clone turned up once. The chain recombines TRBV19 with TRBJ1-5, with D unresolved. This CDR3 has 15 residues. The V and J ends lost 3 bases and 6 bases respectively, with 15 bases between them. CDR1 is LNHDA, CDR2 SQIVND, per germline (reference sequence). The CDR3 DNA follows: TGTGCCAGTAGTATCCCCCATAGGGTACGTCAGCCCCAGCATTTT. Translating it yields CASSIPHRVRQPQHF.

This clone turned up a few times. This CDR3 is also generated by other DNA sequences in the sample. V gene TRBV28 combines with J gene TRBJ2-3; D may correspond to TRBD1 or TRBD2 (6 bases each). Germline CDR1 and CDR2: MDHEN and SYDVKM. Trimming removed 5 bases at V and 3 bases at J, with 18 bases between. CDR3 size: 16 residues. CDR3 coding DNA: TGTGCCAGCAGTCCCCCCCGGGGGCGCGGGACAGATACGCAGTATTTT. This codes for CASSPPRGRGTDTQYF.

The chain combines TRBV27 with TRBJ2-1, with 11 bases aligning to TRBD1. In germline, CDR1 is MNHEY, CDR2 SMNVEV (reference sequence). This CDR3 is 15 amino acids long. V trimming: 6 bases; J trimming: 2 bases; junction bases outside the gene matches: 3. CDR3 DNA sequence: TGTGCCAGCAGCCCGGGACAGGGGGCCTACAATGAGCAGTTCTTC. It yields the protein CASSPGQGAYNEQFF.

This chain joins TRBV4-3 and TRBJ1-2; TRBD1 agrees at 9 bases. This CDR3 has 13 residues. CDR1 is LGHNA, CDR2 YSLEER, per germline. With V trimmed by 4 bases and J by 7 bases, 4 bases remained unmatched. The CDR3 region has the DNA TGCGCCAGCAGCCCGACAGGGGGGGGTGGCTACACCTTC. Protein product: CASSPTGGGGYTF.

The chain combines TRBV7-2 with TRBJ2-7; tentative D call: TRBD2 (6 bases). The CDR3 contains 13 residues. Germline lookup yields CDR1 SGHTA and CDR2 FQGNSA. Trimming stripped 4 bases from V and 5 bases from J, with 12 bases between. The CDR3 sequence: CASSSSGSHEQYF. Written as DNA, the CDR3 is TGTGCCAGCAGCTCAAGCGGGTCCCACGAGCAGTACTTC.